This is a list of T cell receptor beta chains from one sample in a study of blood T cell repertoires in COVID-19. Sequencing used immunoSEQ multiplex PCR; TCRdb keeps in-frame clones, though not all of them. Of 250,000 to 400,000 clones detected, about 91% appear once; the ten largest clones hold 1.5% to 2%. Specimen: peripheral blood. Receptors originate from a woman in her twenties or thirties with COVID-19, enrolled during active disease. Both conserved end residues are part of each CDR3. The D gene is left open where the match is weak. The size field is filled for only some rows; it gives once, few, many or a size class.

J,V,size,D,CDR3,DNA
TRBJ1-6,TRBV6-1,NA,NA,CASSDRRSSYNSPLHF,TGTGCCAGCAGTGACAGGAGGAGCTCCTATAATTCACCCCTCCACTTT
TRBJ1-2,TRBV2,NA,TRBD1,CASRPQGDSGYTF,TGTGCCAGCAGGCCTCAGGGGGACAGTGGCTACACCTTC
TRBJ1-3,TRBV4-1,NA,NA,CASSQGDRSGNTIYF,TGCGCCAGCAGCCAAGGTGACAGGTCTGGAAACACCATATATTTT
TRBJ2-1,TRBV6-5,NA,NA,CASRPRGGGYNEQFF,TGTGCCAGCAGGCCTAGGGGGGGTGGCTACAATGAGCAGTTCTTC
TRBJ1-4,TRBV21-1,NA,NA,CASSRTGGTEKLFF,TGTGCCAGCAGCAGGACAGGTGGGACCGAAAAACTGTTTTTT
TRBJ2-7,TRBV9,NA,TRBD2,CASSPGLAGSYEQYF,TGTGCCAGCAGCCCGGGACTAGCGGGTTCCTACGAGCAGTACTTC
TRBJ1-1,TRBV2,NA,TRBD1,CASRTQGADTEAFF,TGTGCCAGCAGGACCCAGGGGGCTGACACTGAAGCTTTCTTT
TRBJ2-5,TRBV6-4,NA,TRBD2,CASSLVSGDQETQYF,TGTGCCAGCAGTCTAGTTAGCGGGGACCAAGAGACCCAGTACTTC
TRBJ2-2,TRBV5-4,NA,TRBD2,CASSLARQRGGPGELFF,TGTGCCAGCAGCTTGGCCAGGCAGCGGGGGGGGCCCGGGGAGCTGTTTTTT
TRBJ1-1,TRBV6-6,NA,NA,CASSSETGVSEAFF,TGTGCCAGCAGTTCCGAGACAGGAGTTTCTGAAGCTTTCTTT
TRBJ1-2,TRBV2,many,NA,CASSEAVAVLEGYTF,TGTGCCAGCAGTGAAGCGGTTGCGGTTCTCGAAGGCTACACCTTC
TRBJ1-3,TRBV18,NA,NA,CASSPPFSGNTIYF,TGTGCCAGCTCACCACCGTTCTCCGGAAACACCATATATTTT
TRBJ1-1,TRBV6-5,once,TRBD1,CASSLTGLGTEAFF,TGTGCCAGCAGTTTGACAGGGTTGGGCACTGAAGCTTTCTTT
TRBJ1-1,TRBV7-9,NA,NA,CASSLGFVRGNPNTEAFF,TGTGCCAGCAGCTTAGGGTTCGTCAGGGGTAACCCCAACACTGAAGCTTTCTTT
TRBJ1-1,TRBV6-5,NA,NA,CASSYGLIGAGAEAFF,TGTGCCAGCAGTTACGGCCTTATAGGGGCAGGGGCTGAAGCTTTCTTT
TRBJ2-3,TRBV5-1,NA,TRBD1,CASSLIGTGYRDTQYF,TGCGCCAGCAGCTTGATCGGGACAGGGTATCGAGATACGCAGTATTTT
TRBJ2-2,TRBV19,NA,NA,CASSRGAAGGDTGELFF,TGTGCCAGTAGCCGGGGTGCCGCGGGCGGGGACACCGGGGAGCTGTTTTTT
TRBJ1-1,TRBV14,NA,NA,CASSQGFVGLMNTEAFF,TGTGCCAGCAGCCAAGGTTTTGTAGGACTAATGAACACTGAAGCTTTCTTT
TRBJ1-6,TRBV5-6,NA,NA,CASSPGGQYNSPLHF,TGTGCCAGCAGCCCCGGTGGACAGTATAATTCACCCCTCCACTTT
TRBJ2-2,TRBV4-1,NA,TRBD2,CASSHGSGGGNVPNTGELFF,TGCGCCAGCAGCCATGGGTCTGGCGGGGGGAATGTTCCGAACACCGGGGAGCTGTTTTTT
TRBJ2-5,TRBV9,NA,TRBD2,CASSVLAGGPLETQYF,TGTGCCAGCAGCGTTTTAGCGGGGGGGCCCCTAGAGACCCAGTACTTC
TRBJ2-2,TRBV4-1,NA,TRBD2,CASSQVGLAENTGELFF,TGCGCCAGCAGCCAGGTGGGACTAGCGGAAAACACCGGGGAGCTGTTTTTT
TRBJ2-1,TRBV7-9,NA,TRBD2,CASSGLAGTRVKGNEQFF,TGTGCCAGCAGCGGACTAGCGGGGACCCGAGTGAAGGGGAATGAGCAGTTCTTC